This T cell receptor (beta chain) appears in the sequencing data of a study of tumor-infiltrating lymphocytes in primary liver carcinoma. Study background: Tumors, staged T1-T3 N0M0, spanned 4.2 to 10 cm. Study outcomes and limitations: Only about 7.5-24% of top clones appeared in all five tumor regions.

The template, about 550 ng total RNA, yielded TCR beta cDNA made with a constant-region primer. Each TCR beta library was derived from three nested multiplex PCR rounds that employed slightly modified ARM-PCR. The study ran its first two PCR rounds for around 10 cycles each, using TRBV1-TRBV30 forward primers and a C-beta reverse primer. In TCRdb, the multiplex PCR reads were re-called with MiXCR into one record per CDR3 protein. The sample includes 40,000 to 55,000 distinct CDR3 sequences, 55% to 75% of them seen just once. Co-extraction yielded RNA and DNA from around 18-30 mg of unsorted bulk tissue. Patients underwent surgical resection for primary liver carcinoma. Remarks on this clonotype: Antigen: not known.

The CDR3 has 14 residues. Germline-derived CDR1 and CDR2 are MNHEY and SVGAGI. This rearrangement joins TRBV6-5 to TRBJ1-4; 8 bases agree with TRBD1. The TCR originated in a man between 35 and 55 years old with primary liver carcinoma and hepatitis B virus infection. What was sequenced was liver tumor tissue from sampling region 5. As for subset: tumor region T5, tumor centre. DNA of the CDR3: TGTACCGGCAGCCGACAGGGGACGAATGAAAAACTGTTTTTT. Encoded protein: CTGSRQGTNEKLFF.